This T cell receptor (beta chain) was documented in a study of Ad26.COV2.S vaccination and SARS-CoV-2 variants. Germline V gene data show CDR1 as MRHNA and CDR2 as SNTAGT. This CDR3 is built from 14 residues. The trim removed 4 bases at V and 0 bases at J, leaving 0 bases unmatched. Sample treatment: around 19 received Ad26.COV2.S at low or high dose, single or two shots; about 5 received placebo; per-sample allocation not given. Samples analyzed were those drawn on day 63 after the first vaccine or placebo injection. Donation was by an adult aged 18-55 years who was in Boston. Measured with immunoSEQ multiplex PCR; TCRdb has only the in-frame clones, and not every one. The table has some 250,000 clones, around 89% seen once.

The genes are TRBV6-4 and TRBJ2-3; TRBD2 matches 8 bases. The receptor was derived from a person aged 18 to 59 who received the Ad26.COV2.S COVID-19 vaccine or a placebo. The sequencing used peripheral blood, collected in a trial of Ad26.COV2.S vaccine versus placebo. CDR3 coding DNA: TGTGCCAGCAGTGTAGCGGGGAGCACAGATACGCAGTATTTT. Translated: CASSVAGSTDTQYF.